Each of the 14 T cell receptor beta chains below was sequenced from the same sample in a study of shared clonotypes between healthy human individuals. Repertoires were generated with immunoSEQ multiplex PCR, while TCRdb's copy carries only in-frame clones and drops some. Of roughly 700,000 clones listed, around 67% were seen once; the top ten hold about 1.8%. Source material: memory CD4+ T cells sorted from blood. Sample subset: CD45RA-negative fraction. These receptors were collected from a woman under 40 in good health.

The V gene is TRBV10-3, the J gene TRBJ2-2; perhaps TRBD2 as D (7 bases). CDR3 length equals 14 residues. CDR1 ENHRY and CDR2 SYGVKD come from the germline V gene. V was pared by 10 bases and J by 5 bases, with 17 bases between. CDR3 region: CATHGGARTGELFF. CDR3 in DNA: TGTGCCACCCATGGGGGGGCCAGGACCGGGGAGCTGTTTTTT.

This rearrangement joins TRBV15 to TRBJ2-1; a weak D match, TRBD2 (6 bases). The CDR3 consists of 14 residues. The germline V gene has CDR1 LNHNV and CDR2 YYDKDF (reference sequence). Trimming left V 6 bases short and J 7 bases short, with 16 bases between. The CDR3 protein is CATSIPTGVNEQFF. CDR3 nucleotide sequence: TGTGCCACCAGTATCCCCACGGGGGTTAATGAGCAGTTCTTC.

The DNA for the CDR3 is TGTGCCAGCAGAGGACAGGGCCTGCCCCAAGAGACCCAGTACTTC. Translating gives CASRGQGLPQETQYF. This chain uses TRBV2 with TRBJ2-5; 8 nucleotides align to TRBD1. CDR1 and CDR2 from the germline V gene are SNHLY and FYNNEI. Losses at the gene ends were 6 bases for V and 1 base for J; bases not matched to a gene: 7. The CDR3 sequence is 15 residues long.

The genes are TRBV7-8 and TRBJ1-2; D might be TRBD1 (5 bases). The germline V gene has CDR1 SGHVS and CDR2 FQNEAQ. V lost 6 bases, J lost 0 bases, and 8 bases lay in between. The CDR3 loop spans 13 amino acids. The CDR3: CASSQDTNYGYTF. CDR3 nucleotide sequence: TGTGCCAGCAGTCAGGACACTAACTATGGCTACACCTTC.

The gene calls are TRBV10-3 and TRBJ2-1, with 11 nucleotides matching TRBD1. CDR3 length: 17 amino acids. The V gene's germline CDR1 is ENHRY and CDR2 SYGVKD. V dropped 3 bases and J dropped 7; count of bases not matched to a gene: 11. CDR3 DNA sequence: TGTGCCATCAGTGACTCGGCCGGGACAGGGGGGAGGAATGAGCAGTTCTTC. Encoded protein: CAISDSAGTGGRNEQFF.

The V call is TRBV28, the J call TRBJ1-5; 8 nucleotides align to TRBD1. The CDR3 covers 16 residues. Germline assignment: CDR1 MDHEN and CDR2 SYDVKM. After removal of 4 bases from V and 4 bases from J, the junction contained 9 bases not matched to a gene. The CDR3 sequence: CASSSSSTGANQPQHF. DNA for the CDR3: TGTGCCAGCAGTTCGAGTTCGACAGGGGCAAATCAGCCCCAGCATTTT.

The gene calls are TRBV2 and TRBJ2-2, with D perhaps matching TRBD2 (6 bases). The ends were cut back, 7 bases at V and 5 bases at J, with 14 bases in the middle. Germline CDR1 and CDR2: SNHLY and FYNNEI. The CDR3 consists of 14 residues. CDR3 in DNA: TGTGCCAGCAAGAAGCGGGTAGGAACCGGGGAGCTGTTTTTT. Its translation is CASKKRVGTGELFF.

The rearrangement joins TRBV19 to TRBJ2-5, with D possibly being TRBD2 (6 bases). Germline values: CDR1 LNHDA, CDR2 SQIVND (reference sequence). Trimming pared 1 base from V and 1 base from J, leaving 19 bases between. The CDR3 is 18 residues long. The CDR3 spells CASSIVFKGLASQETQYF. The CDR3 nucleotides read TGTGCCAGTAGTATAGTGTTTAAGGGACTTGCATCCCAAGAGACCCAGTACTTC.

CDR3 sequence (DNA): TGTGCCAGTAAAGGGGTCTTCAGCCGCTCTGGGGCCAACGTCCTGACTTTC. Amino acid sequence: CASKGVFSRSGANVLTF. This chain uses TRBV19 with TRBJ2-6; D may be TRBD1 (5 bases). The CDR3 totals 17 residues. V gave up 7 bases and J gave up 0 bases, with 16 bases separating them. In germline, CDR1 is LNHDA, CDR2 SQIVND (reference sequence). The full variable domain, completed using reference TRBV19 and TRBJ2-6, is DGGITQSPKYLFRKEGQNVTLSCEQNLNHDAMYWYRQDPGQGLRLIYYSQIVNDFQKGDIAEGYSVSREKKESFPLTVTSAQKNPTAFYLCASKGVFSRSGANVLTFGAGSRLTVL.

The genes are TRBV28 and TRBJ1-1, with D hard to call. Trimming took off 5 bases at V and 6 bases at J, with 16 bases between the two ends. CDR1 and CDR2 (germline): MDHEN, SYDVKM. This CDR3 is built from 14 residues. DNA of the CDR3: TGTGCCAGCAGTGAGGGTGGGTTGTCCGCTGAAGCTTTCTTT. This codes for CASSEGGLSAEAFF.

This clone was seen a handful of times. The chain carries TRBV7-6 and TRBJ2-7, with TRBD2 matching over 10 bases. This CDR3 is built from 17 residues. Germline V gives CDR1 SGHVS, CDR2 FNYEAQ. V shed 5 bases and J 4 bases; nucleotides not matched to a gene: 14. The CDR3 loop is CASSHKPSGSGVYEQYF. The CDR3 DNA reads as TGTGCCAGCAGCCACAAACCTAGCGGGAGTGGGGTTTACGAGCAGTACTTC.

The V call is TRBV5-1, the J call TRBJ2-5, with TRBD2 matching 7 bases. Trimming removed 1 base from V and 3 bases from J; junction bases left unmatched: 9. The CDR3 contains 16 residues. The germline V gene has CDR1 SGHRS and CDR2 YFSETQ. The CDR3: CASSLSGGYGEETQYF. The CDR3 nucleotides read TGCGCCAGCAGCTTGTCGGGGGGATATGGAGAAGAGACCCAGTACTTC.

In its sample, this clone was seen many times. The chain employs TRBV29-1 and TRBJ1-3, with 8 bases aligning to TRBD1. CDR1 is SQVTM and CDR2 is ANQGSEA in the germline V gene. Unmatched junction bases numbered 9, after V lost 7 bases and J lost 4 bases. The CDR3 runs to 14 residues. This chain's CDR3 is CSAETGVAGNTIYF. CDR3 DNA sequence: TGCAGCGCCGAGACAGGGGTGGCAGGAAACACCATATATTTT.

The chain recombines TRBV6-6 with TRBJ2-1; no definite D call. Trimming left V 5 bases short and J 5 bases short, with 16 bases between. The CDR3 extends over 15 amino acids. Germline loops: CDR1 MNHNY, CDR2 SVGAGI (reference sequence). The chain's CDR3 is CASSQLGQPNNEQFF. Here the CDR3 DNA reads TGTGCCAGCAGTCAACTCGGGCAGCCTAACAATGAGCAGTTCTTC.